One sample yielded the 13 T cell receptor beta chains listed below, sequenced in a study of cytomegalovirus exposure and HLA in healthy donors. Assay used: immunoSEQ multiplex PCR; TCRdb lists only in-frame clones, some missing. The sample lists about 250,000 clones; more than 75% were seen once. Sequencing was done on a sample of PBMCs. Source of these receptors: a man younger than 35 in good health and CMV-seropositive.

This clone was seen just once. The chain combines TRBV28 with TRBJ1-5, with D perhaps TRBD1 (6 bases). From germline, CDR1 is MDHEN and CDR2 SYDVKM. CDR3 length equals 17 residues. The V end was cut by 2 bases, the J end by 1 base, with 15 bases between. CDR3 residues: CASSLGTTIVSNQPQHF. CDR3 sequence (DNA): TGTGCCAGCAGTTTAGGGACAACCATAGTGAGCAATCAGCCCCAGCATTTT.

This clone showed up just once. The CDR3 nucleotides read TGTGCCAGCAGTCCCGGGACAGGGAGAAATGAAAAACTGTTTTTT. As protein: CASSPGTGRNEKLFF. The chain carries TRBV27 and TRBJ1-4, with 9 positions matching TRBD1. The ends lost 5 bases at V and 5 bases at J; junction bases unmatched: 6. This CDR3 has 15 residues. Germline-derived CDR1 and CDR2 are MNHEY and SMNVEV (reference sequence).

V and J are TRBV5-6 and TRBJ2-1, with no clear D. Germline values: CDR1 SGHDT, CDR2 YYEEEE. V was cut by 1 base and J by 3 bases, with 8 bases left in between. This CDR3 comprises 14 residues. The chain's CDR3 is CASSLISNYNEQFF. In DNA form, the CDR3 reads TGTGCCAGCAGCTTGATATCCAACTACAATGAGCAGTTCTTC. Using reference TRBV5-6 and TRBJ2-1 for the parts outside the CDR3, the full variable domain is DAGVTQSPTHLIKTRGQQVTLRCSPKSGHDTVSWYQQALGQGPQFIFQYYEEEERQRGNFPDRFSGHQFPNYSSELNVNALLLGDSALYLCASSLISNYNEQFFGPGTRLTVL.

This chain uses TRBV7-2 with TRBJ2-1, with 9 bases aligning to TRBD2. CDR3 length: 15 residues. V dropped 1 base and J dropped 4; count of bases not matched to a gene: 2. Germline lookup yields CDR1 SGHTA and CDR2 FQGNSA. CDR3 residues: CASSLGLAEYNEQFF. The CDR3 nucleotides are TGTGCCAGCAGCTTAGGACTAGCGGAGTACAATGAGCAGTTCTTC.

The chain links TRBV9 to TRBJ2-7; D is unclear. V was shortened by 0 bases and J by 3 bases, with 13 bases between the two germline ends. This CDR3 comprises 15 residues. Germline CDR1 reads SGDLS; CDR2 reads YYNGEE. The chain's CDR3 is CASSVGEGIIYEQYF. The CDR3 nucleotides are TGTGCCAGCAGCGTAGGAGAAGGGATAATCTACGAGCAGTACTTC.

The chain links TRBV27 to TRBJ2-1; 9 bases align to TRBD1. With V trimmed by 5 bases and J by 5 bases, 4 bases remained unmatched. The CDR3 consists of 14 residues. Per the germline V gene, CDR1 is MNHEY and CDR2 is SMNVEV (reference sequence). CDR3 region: CASSHRGRNNEQFF. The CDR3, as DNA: TGTGCCAGCAGTCACAGGGGGCGCAACAATGAGCAGTTCTTC.

The CDR3 nucleotides read TGCGCCAGCAGCCAAGATAAAAGGGAGTCACATCAGCCCCAGCATTTT. Amino acid sequence: CASSQDKRESHQPQHF. V usage is TRBV4-1 and J usage is TRBJ1-5; D gene unclear. CDR3 length: 16 amino acids. Per germline, CDR1 MGHRA and CDR2 YSYEKL. Trimming removed 0 bases at V and 5 bases at J, with 14 bases between.

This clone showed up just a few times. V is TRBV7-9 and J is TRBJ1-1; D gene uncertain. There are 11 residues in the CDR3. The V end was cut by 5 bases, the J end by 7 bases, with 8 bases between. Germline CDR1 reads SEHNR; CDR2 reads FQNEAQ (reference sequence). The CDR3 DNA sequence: TGTGCCAGCAGCCCGTACTATGAAGCTTTCTTT. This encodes CASSPYYEAFF.

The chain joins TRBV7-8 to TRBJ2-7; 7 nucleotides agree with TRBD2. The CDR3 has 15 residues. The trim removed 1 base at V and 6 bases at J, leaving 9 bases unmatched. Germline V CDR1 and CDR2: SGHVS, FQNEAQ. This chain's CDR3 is CASSLEGRGSLEQYF. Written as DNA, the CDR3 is TGTGCCAGCAGCTTAGAGGGGAGGGGCAGCCTCGAGCAGTACTTC.

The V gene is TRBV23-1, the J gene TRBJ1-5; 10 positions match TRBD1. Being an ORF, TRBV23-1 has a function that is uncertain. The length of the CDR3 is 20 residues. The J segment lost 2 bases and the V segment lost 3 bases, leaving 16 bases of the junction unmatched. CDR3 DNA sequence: TGCGCCAGCAGTCACTCACCGGGACAGGGGCCCGAAGAGGGCAATCAGCCCCAGCATTTT. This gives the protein CASSHSPGQGPEEGNQPQHF.

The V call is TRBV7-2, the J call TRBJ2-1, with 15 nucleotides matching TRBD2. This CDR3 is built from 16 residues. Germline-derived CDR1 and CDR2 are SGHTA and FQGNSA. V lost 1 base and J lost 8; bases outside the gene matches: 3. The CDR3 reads CASSLGTSGRGYEQFF. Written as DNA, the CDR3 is TGTGCCAGCAGCTTAGGGACTAGCGGGAGGGGGTATGAGCAGTTCTTC. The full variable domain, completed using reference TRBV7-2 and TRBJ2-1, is GAGVSQSPSNKVTEKGKDVELRCDPISGHTALYWYRQSLGQGLEFLIYFQGNSAPDKSGLPSDRFSAERTGGSVSTLTIQRTQQEDSAVYLCASSLGTSGRGYEQFFGPGTRLTVL.

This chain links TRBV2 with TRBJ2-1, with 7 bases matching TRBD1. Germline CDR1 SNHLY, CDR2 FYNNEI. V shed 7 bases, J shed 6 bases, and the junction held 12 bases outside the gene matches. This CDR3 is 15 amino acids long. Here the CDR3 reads CASITTGLASNEQFF. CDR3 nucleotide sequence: TGTGCCAGCATAACGACAGGGCTTGCTAGCAATGAGCAGTTCTTC.

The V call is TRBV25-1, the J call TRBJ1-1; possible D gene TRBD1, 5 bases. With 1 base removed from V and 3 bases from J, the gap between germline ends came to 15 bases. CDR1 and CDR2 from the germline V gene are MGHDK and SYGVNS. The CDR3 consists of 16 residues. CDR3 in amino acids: CASSEFQGRGDTEAFF. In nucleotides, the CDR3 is TGTGCCAGCAGTGAATTTCAGGGCCGGGGGGACACTGAAGCTTTCTTT.